A single sample is the source of the 6 T cell receptor beta chains below, sequenced in a study of naive and memory T cell subsets. Points from the study as a whole: Possibly reflecting memory cells re-expressing CD45RA, a few larger clonotypes occurred in naive repertoires, especially CD8.

An equimolar mix of two oligonucleotides served as the beta constant-region primer for TRBC1 and TRBC2. Four rounds of PCR amplified the ligated cDNA using nested alpha and beta constant-region primers plus SP2. Using its own MiXCR run on the UMI-ligation and nested PCR reads, TCRdb lists one record per CDR3 protein. The table includes fewer than 150,000 distinct CDR3 sequences, 15% to 20% detected once. For these receptors, no antigen is known. Sequenced sample: naive CD8+ T cells from blood. These receptors all stem from a human donor in good health.

This clonotype was observed a handful of times. The gene calls are TRBV7-8 and TRBJ2-1, with TRBD2 matching over 11 bases. CDR3 length equals 16 residues. Germline V CDR1 and CDR2: SGHVS, FQNEAQ. The junction had 3 bases not matched to a gene; V was cut back by 1 base and J by 4 bases. The CDR3 spells CASSLEGTSGYNEQFF. As DNA, the CDR3 is TGTGCCAGCAGCTTAGAAGGGACTAGCGGTTACAATGAGCAGTTCTTC.

The chain joins TRBV4-1 to TRBJ1-6, with 7 bases matching TRBD1. Germline values: CDR1 MGHRA, CDR2 YSYEKL. V lost 3 bases, J lost 7 bases, and 9 bases stayed unmatched. The CDR3 runs 16 residues. CDR3: CASSQLPGQKNSPLHF. The DNA for the CDR3 is TGCGCCAGCAGCCAGCTTCCGGGACAGAAAAATTCACCCCTCCACTTT.

The chain joins TRBV4-1 to TRBJ2-7, with 9 bases aligning to TRBD1. The CDR3 runs 15 residues. Germline values: CDR1 MGHRA, CDR2 YSYEKL. Germline trimming cut 5 bases from V and 2 bases from J; bases unmatched to any gene: 7. For the CDR3, the DNA is TGCGCCAGCAGCTACGCTTGGGACAGGGCCTACGAGCAGTACTTC. The encoded protein is CASSYAWDRAYEQYF.

This clonotype was seen a single time. The chain carries TRBV9 and TRBJ2-1, with TRBD2 matching over 7 bases. Germline CDR1 reads SGDLS; CDR2 reads YYNGEE. Unmatched junction bases numbered 7, after V lost 1 base and J lost 6 bases. This CDR3 contains 15 residues. The CDR3 spells CASSVSLANGNEQFF. The CDR3 DNA is TGTGCCAGCAGCGTATCACTAGCGAATGGCAATGAGCAGTTCTTC.

This clonotype appeared a few times. V gene TRBV3-1 combines with J gene TRBJ2-7, with 12 bases aligning to TRBD2. The CDR3 is 16 residues long. The V and J ends lost 0 bases and 2 bases, in that order; junction bases with no gene match: 2. Germline CDR1 and CDR2: LGHDT and YNNKEL (reference sequence). CDR3 DNA: TGTGCCAGCAGCCAAGACAGACTAGCGGGAGCCTACGAGCAGTACTTC. The encoded protein is CASSQDRLAGAYEQYF.

The chain carries TRBV6-5 and TRBJ2-2; D gene uncertain. CDR3 length: 13 residues. Germline loops: CDR1 MNHEY, CDR2 SVGAGI. Trimming took off 7 bases at V and 6 bases at J, with 12 bases between the two ends. The CDR3, as DNA: TGTGCCAGCACCTCAAATCCCCCCGGGGAGCTGTTTTTT. It specifies CASTSNPPGELFF.